Listed here are 14 T cell receptor beta chains from one sample, sequenced in a study of shared clonotypes between healthy human individuals. Measured with immunoSEQ multiplex PCR; TCRdb has only the in-frame clones, and not every one. The sample includes 2 million to 2.5 million clones, over 85% seen only once; the top ten take 0.39%. Sequencing used naive CD4+ T cells from PBMCs. Subset noted: CD45RA+ positively selected. These receptor sequences come from a man aged 18 to 30 in good health. Some clones in this sample may be carry-over from other donors' samples.

The rearrangement links TRBV15 to TRBJ2-5; no reliable D call. Between the trimmed V and J ends, which lost 1 base and 3 bases, there was a span of 9 bases. The CDR3 sequence is 14 residues long. Germline-derived CDR1 and CDR2 are LNHNV and YYDKDF (reference sequence). Here the CDR3 DNA reads TGTGCCACCAGCAGAGTGTGGGCAGAAGAGACCCAGTACTTC. Residues: CATSRVWAEETQYF.

CDR3 sequence (DNA): TGCGCCAGCAGTGGACTAGCGGGAGCGCGGGAGACCCAGTACTTC. Its translation is CASSGLAGARETQYF. This chain uses TRBV5-1 with TRBJ2-5; 13 nucleotides align to TRBD2. CDR1 is SGHRS and CDR2 is YFSETQ in the germline V gene. There are 15 residues in the CDR3. V was pared by 5 bases and J by 5 bases, with 6 bases of the junction left unmatched.

The CDR3 loop is CASSPRQYTEAFF. The CDR3 DNA reads as TGCGCCAGCAGCCCTCGACAGTACACTGAAGCTTTCTTT. V usage is TRBV5-1 and J usage is TRBJ1-1; D is perhaps TRBD1 (5 bases). Germline assignment: CDR1 SGHRS and CDR2 YFSETQ. The CDR3 sequence is 13 residues long. Trimming removed 4 bases at V and 3 bases at J, with 10 bases between. Based on the CDR3 plus reference TRBV5-1 and TRBJ1-1, the full variable domain is KAGVTQTPRYLIKTRGQQVTLSCSPISGHRSVSWYQQTPGQGLQFLFEYFSETQRNKGNFPGRFSGRQFSNSRSEMNVSTLELGDSALYLCASSPRQYTEAFFGQGTRLTVV.

This clone was counted a single time. The DNA for the CDR3 is TGTGCCAGCAGGACTGGACAGGGCGCGTACAATGAGCAGTTCTTC. Its translation is CASRTGQGAYNEQFF. The V and J genes are TRBV6-5 and TRBJ2-1; 8 bases agree with TRBD1. This CDR3 is 15 amino acids long. J gave up 4 bases and V 6 bases, and 8 bases lay outside the gene matches. Per the germline V gene, CDR1 is MNHEY and CDR2 is SVGAGI.

V and J are TRBV4-3 and TRBJ1-1; TRBD1 might be the D (5 bases). Germline assignment: CDR1 LGHNA and CDR2 YSLEER. V lost 2 bases, J lost 0 bases, and 10 bases lay in between. CDR3 length equals 15 residues. The CDR3 spells CASSQRDRVNTEAFF. The CDR3 coding sequence is TGCGCCAGCAGCCAACGGGACCGTGTGAACACTGAAGCTTTCTTT.

The gene calls are TRBV2 and TRBJ2-7, with D perhaps matching TRBD1 or TRBD2 (6 bases each). This CDR3 has 15 amino acids. The germline V gene encodes CDR1 SNHLY and CDR2 FYNNEI. Trimming left V 4 bases short and J 7 bases short, with 20 bases between. CDR3 loop: CASSGGAGQVWEQYF. Here the CDR3 DNA reads TGTGCCAGCAGTGGGGGGGCAGGGCAAGTATGGGAGCAGTACTTC.

The V call is TRBV7-3, the J call TRBJ2-1; 8 nucleotides line up with TRBD2. The CDR3 loop spans 15 amino acids. CDR1 is SGHTA, CDR2 FQGTGA, per germline. V gave up 5 bases and J gave up 0 bases; unmatched junction bases: 3. The CDR3 here is CASSASGSSYNEQFF. DNA for the CDR3: TGTGCCAGCAGCGCCAGCGGGAGCTCCTACAATGAGCAGTTCTTC.

The chain recombines TRBV4-3 with TRBJ2-1; D possibly corresponds to TRBD2 (6 bases). Germline V gene sequence: CDR1 LGHNA, CDR2 YSLEER. Trimming removed 3 bases at V and 9 bases at J, with 15 bases between. The length of the CDR3 is 14 residues. For the CDR3, the DNA is TGCGCCAGCAGCCAGGGGTCGACTAGTCGTGAGCAGTTCTTC. It encodes CASSQGSTSREQFF.

The CDR3 region has the DNA TGTGCCTGGAGAAACAGGGGGGCCTACGAGCAGTACTTC. It codes for CAWRNRGAYEQYF. V is TRBV30 and J is TRBJ2-7, with 8 bases aligning to TRBD1. The CDR3 runs to 13 residues. The junction had 3 bases not matched to a gene; V was cut back by 3 bases and J by 2 bases. Germline V gene lookup returns CDR1 GTSNPN and CDR2 SVGIG (reference sequence).

The rearrangement uses TRBV28 and TRBJ1-2, with D maybe TRBD1 (5 bases). The V end lost 8 bases, the J end lost 3 bases, and 16 bases lay between the germline ends. The CDR3 is made up of 14 amino acids. Germline loops: CDR1 MDHEN, CDR2 SYDVKM. DNA of the CDR3: TGTGCCAGCGGACCTTCCAGGGTGGACTATGGCTACACCTTC. Amino acids: CASGPSRVDYGYTF.

This sequence joins TRBV5-1 and TRBJ2-5; TRBD1 matches 9 bases. The CDR3 extends over 14 amino acids. V shed 1 base and J 5 bases; nucleotides not matched to a gene: 3. Germline loops: CDR1 SGHRS, CDR2 YFSETQ. The CDR3 loop reads CASSLYGTGETQYF. In DNA, the CDR3 is TGCGCCAGCAGCTTGTATGGGACAGGGGAGACCCAGTACTTC.

V and J are TRBV29-1 and TRBJ2-3; D is perhaps TRBD2 (6 bases). From germline, CDR1 is SQVTM and CDR2 ANQGSEA. The CDR3 sequence is 13 residues long. The V gene lost 4 bases and the J gene lost 2 bases, with 10 bases spanning the gap. The CDR3 nucleotides read TGCAGCGTTGTAAGCGGGTACACAGATACGCAGTATTTT. Protein: CSVVSGYTDTQYF.

J is TRBJ2-3 and V is TRBV25-1; a weak D match, TRBD2 (6 bases). V lost 8 bases to trimming and J lost 1 base, with 10 bases between them. CDR1 is MGHDK and CDR2 is SYGVNS in the germline V gene. This CDR3 spans 13 amino acids. CDR3 amino acids: CASCGDGTDTQYF. The CDR3 DNA is TGTGCCAGCTGCGGGGACGGCACAGATACGCAGTATTTT.

The chain joins TRBV14 to TRBJ1-1, with D perhaps TRBD1 (6 bases). V was trimmed by 5 bases and J by 11 bases, leaving 15 bases between them. This CDR3 spans 12 amino acids. Germline loops: CDR1 SGHDN, CDR2 FVKESK. DNA for the CDR3: TGTGCCAGCAGCTTTACAGCTACAGGGGCTTTCTTT. Its translation: CASSFTATGAFF. Complete variable domain (other parts from reference TRBV14 and TRBJ1-1): EAGVTQFPSHSVIEKGQTVTLRCDPISGHDNLYWYRRVMGKEIKFLLHFVKESKQDESGMPNNRFLAERTGGTYSTLKVQPAELEDSGVYFCASSFTATGAFFGQGTRLTVV.